The entry that follows covers one T cell receptor beta chain sequence. In the study's own analysis: The assay estimated nucleated cells by amplifying reference gene primers. Profiling relied on immunoSEQ multiplex PCR, and the TCRdb table lists in-frame clones only, not all of them. The V and J calls and clone size were taken over from that table, and D and trimming were inferred from the DNA. The sample contains around 58,000 clones, approximately 85% of which appear only once. These data are taken from a study of blood T cell repertoires in COVID-19. Germline CDR1 and CDR2: MNHEY and SVGAGI. With 7 bases clipped from V and 9 bases from J, the junction kept 6 bases outside the gene matches. The CDR3 loop spans 13 amino acids.

The chain joins TRBV6-5 to TRBJ2-1, with TRBD2 matching over 10 bases. The sample was peripheral blood. This receptor was obtained from a human donor in a cohort sampled during active COVID-19. The CDR3 reads CASKTSGKGEQFF. The CDR3 DNA sequence: TGTGCCAGCAAAACTAGCGGGAAGGGTGAGCAGTTCTTC.